The 12 T cell receptor beta chains below come from one sample, sequenced in a study of blood T cell repertoires in COVID-19. Clones were sequenced by immunoSEQ multiplex PCR, and TCRdb holds only the in-frame ones, with some missing. The table shows 150,000 to 200,000 clones, with 85% to 90% occurring only once. Sequencing was done on a sample of peripheral blood. These receptors were obtained from a human donor in a cohort sampled during active COVID-19.

The chain carries TRBV27 and TRBJ2-1; D possibly corresponds to TRBD2 (7 bases). The germline V gene encodes CDR1 MNHEY and CDR2 SMNVEV (reference sequence). V lost 5 bases to trimming and J lost 6 bases, with 26 bases between them. The length of the CDR3 is 18 residues. The CDR3 DNA follows: TGTGCCAGCAGTCAAACAGGGATGCGGCTAGCGGAACCCAATGAGCAGTTCTTC. Amino acids: CASSQTGMRLAEPNEQFF.

This rearrangement joins TRBV5-1 to TRBJ1-2, with 9 bases identical to TRBD1. The CDR3 runs 14 residues. CDR1 and CDR2 (germline): SGHRS, YFSETQ. The trim removed 1 base at V and 8 bases at J, leaving 6 bases unmatched. The CDR3 nucleotides are TGCGCCAGCAGCTTGTCGAACAGGGGGCTCGGCTACACCTTC. This translates into CASSLSNRGLGYTF.

V and J are TRBV12-3 or TRBV12-4 and TRBJ2-5; 7 bases are shared with TRBD1. With 6 bases clipped from V and 4 bases from J, the junction kept 5 bases outside the gene matches. The CDR3 contains 13 residues. This CDR3 is CASSTTGPETQYF. The DNA for the CDR3 is TGTGCCAGCAGCACGACAGGGCCAGAGACCCAGTACTTC.

The rearrangement uses TRBV7-2 and TRBJ2-7; D possibly corresponds to TRBD1 (5 bases). The CDR3 extends over 13 amino acids. The germline gives CDR1 SGHTA, CDR2 FQGNSA. The ends were cut back, 4 bases at V and 1 base at J, with 8 bases in the middle. The CDR3 loop reads CASSYSGSYEQYF. CDR3 bases: TGTGCCAGCAGCTATTCAGGGTCCTACGAGCAGTACTTC. The full variable domain, its missing parts supplied by reference TRBV7-2 and TRBJ2-7, is GAGVSQSPSNKVTEKGKDVELRCDPISGHTALYWYRQSLGQGLEFLIYFQGNSAPDKSGLPSDRFSAERTGGSVSTLTIQRTQQEDSAVYLCASSYSGSYEQYFGPGTRLTVT.

This clone was picked up one time. The rearrangement joins TRBV25-1 to TRBJ2-6; possible D gene TRBD1, 5 bases. V lost 5 bases, J lost 4 bases, and 9 bases lay in between. The length of the CDR3 is 14 residues. The V gene's germline CDR1 is MGHDK and CDR2 SYGVNS. CDR3 nucleotide sequence: TGTGCCAGCAGTCAGGGCGGCGGGGCCAACGTCCTGACTTTC. Protein sequence: CASSQGGGANVLTF.

The chain combines TRBV4-3 with TRBJ1-1, with D possibly matching TRBD1 (5 bases). The ends were cut back, 0 bases at V and 1 base at J, with 12 bases in the middle. The V gene's germline CDR1 is LGHNA and CDR2 YSLEER. The CDR3 loop spans 16 amino acids. CDR3 protein: CASSQEPGSTNTEAFF. CDR3 DNA: TGCGCCAGCAGCCAAGAGCCAGGGTCTACGAACACTGAAGCTTTCTTT.

The chain links TRBV19 to TRBJ2-5, with 9 bases matching TRBD2. This CDR3 spans 15 amino acids. Germline values: CDR1 LNHDA, CDR2 SQIVND (reference sequence). Trimming at V came to 5 bases and at J to 1 base, leaving 5 bases not matched to a gene. CDR3 amino acids: CASSAHSGGQETQYF. The CDR3 coding sequence is TGTGCCAGTAGTGCCCATAGCGGGGGCCAAGAGACCCAGTACTTC.

The chain uses TRBV7-2 and TRBJ2-3, with a possible D match to TRBD2 (5 bases). CDR1 and CDR2 from the germline V gene are SGHTA and FQGNSA. The CDR3 is 14 residues long. Trimming pared 3 bases from V and 0 bases from J, leaving 7 bases between. CDR3: CASSLRVSTDTQYF. DNA of the CDR3: TGTGCCAGCAGCTTGCGGGTTAGCACAGATACGCAGTATTTT.

This chain links TRBV6-5 with TRBJ1-3, with D unresolved. The CDR3 consists of 15 residues. Germline V CDR1 and CDR2: MNHEY, SVGAGI. V shed 10 bases and J shed 0 bases, with 16 bases lying between them. The CDR3, as DNA: TGTGCCACCACCACTGCTATGAGCTCTGGAAACACCATATATTTT. Its protein is CATTTAMSSGNTIYF.

This chain uses TRBV24-1 with TRBJ2-1; TRBD2 matches at 13 bases. Germline V lookup: CDR1 KGHDR, CDR2 SFDVKD. J lost 10 bases, V lost 3 bases, and 8 bases had no gene match. This CDR3 comprises 16 residues. This CDR3 reads CATSDETSGRAQEQFF. The CDR3 DNA is TGTGCCACCAGTGATGAAACTAGCGGGAGGGCTCAGGAGCAGTTCTTC.

In this sample, this clone turned up a few times. The chain joins TRBV5-4 to TRBJ2-7, with TRBD1 as a possible D gene (5 bases). Germline V gives CDR1 SGHNT, CDR2 YYREEE (reference sequence). The CDR3 extends over 15 amino acids. The V end lost 2 bases, the J end lost 8 bases, and 20 bases lay between the germline ends. Here the CDR3 DNA reads TGTGCCAGCAGCTTTGAGCGCAGCCAACTGGGGCAGCAGTACTTC. It yields the protein CASSFERSQLGQQYF.

The gene calls are TRBV24-1 and TRBJ2-1; 8 bases fit TRBD1. The V gene end was trimmed by 4 bases and the J gene end by 7 bases; junction bases not matched to a gene: 11. The V gene's germline CDR1 is KGHDR and CDR2 SFDVKD. The CDR3 is 16 residues long. CDR3 sequence: CATSDPHGQGRNEQFF. In DNA form, the CDR3 reads TGTGCCACCAGTGACCCACACGGACAGGGCAGGAATGAGCAGTTCTTC.